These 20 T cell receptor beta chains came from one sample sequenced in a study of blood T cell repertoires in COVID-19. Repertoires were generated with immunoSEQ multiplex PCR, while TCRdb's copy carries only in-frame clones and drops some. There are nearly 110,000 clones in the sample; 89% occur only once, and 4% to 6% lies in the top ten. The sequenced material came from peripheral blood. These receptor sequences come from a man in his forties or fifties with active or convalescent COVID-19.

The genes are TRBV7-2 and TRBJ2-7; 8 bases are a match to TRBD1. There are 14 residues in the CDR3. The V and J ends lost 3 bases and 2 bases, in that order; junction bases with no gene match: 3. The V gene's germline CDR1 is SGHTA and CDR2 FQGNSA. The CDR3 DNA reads TGTGCCAGCAGCTTTTTCAGGGGGCCCTACGAGCAGTACTTC. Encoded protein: CASSFFRGPYEQYF.

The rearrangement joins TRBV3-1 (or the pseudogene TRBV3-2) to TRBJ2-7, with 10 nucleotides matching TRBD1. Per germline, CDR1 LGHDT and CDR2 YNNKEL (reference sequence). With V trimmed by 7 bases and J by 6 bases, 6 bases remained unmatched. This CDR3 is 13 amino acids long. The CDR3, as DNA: TGTGCCAGCACCAGACAGGGGGCGAGCGAGCAGTACTTC. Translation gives CASTRQGASEQYF.

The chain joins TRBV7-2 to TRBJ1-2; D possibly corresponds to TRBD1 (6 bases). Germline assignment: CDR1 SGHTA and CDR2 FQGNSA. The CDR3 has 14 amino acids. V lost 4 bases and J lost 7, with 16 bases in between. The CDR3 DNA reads TGTGCCAGCAGCTCTCTATCAGGGGATTCTGGCTACACCTTC. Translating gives CASSSLSGDSGYTF.

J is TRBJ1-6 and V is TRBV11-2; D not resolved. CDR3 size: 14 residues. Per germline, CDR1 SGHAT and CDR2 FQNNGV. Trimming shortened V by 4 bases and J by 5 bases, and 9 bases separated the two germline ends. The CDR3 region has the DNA TGTGCCAGCAGCTCCGAGAGGGATAATTCACCCCTCCACTTT. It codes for CASSSERDNSPLHF.

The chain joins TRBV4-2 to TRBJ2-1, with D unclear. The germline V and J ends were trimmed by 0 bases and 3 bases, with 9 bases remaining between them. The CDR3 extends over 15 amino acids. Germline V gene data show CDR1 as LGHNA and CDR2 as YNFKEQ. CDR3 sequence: CASSQDSGSYNEQFF. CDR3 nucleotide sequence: TGTGCCAGCAGCCAAGATTCTGGCAGCTACAATGAGCAGTTCTTC.

The CDR3 is CAWSRVRGGRLEQYF. In DNA, the CDR3 is TGTGCCTGGAGTCGAGTCCGGGGGGGCCGCCTCGAGCAGTACTTC. The chain has TRBV30 and TRBJ2-7; TRBD2 matches at 8 bases. The CDR3 runs 15 residues. Germline V gene sequence: CDR1 GTSNPN, CDR2 SVGIG (reference sequence). V lost 2 bases to trimming and J lost 6 bases; unmatched junction nucleotides: 12.

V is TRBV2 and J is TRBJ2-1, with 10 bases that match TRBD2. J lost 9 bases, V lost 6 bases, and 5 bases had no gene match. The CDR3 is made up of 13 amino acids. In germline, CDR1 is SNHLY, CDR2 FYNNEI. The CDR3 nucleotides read TGTGCCAGCAGGCTAGCGGGAGAGGGTGAGCAGTTCTTC. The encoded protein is CASRLAGEGEQFF.

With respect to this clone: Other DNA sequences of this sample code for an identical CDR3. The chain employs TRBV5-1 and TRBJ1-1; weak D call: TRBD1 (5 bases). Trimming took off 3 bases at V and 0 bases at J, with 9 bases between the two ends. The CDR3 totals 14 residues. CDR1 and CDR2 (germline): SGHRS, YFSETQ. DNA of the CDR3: TGCGCCAGCAGCTCCGGACAACTGAACACTGAAGCTTTCTTT. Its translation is CASSSGQLNTEAFF.

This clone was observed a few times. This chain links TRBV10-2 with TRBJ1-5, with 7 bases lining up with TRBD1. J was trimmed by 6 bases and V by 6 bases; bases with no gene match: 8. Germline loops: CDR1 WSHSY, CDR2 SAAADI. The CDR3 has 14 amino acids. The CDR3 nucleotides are TGCGCCAGCAGCGGGACAGAGTTTGCTCAGCCCCAGCATTTT. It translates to CASSGTEFAQPQHF.

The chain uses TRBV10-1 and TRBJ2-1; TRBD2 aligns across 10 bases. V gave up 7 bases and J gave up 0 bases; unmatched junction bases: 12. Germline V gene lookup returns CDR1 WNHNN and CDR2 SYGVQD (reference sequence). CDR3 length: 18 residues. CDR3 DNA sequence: TGCGCCAGCATGAGGAGTAGCGGGAGGCGGAGCTCCTACAATGAGCAGTTCTTC. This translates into CASMRSSGRRSSYNEQFF.

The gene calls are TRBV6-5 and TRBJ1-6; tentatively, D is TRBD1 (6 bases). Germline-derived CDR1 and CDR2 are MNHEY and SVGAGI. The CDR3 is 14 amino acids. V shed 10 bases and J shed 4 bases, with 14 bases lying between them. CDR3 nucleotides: TGTGCCACCCGACAGGAGGCTTATAATTCACCCCTCCACTTT. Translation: CATRQEAYNSPLHF.

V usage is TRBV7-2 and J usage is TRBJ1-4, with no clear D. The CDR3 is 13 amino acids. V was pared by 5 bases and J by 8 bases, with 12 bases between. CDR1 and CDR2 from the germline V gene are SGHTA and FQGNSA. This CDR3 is CASSPTGGEKLFF. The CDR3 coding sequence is TGTGCCAGCAGCCCGACGGGAGGGGAAAAACTGTTTTTT.

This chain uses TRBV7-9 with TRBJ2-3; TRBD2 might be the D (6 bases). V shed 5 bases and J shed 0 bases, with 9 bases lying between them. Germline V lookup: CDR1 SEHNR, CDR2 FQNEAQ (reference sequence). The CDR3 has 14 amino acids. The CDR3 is CASSPGTSTDTQYF. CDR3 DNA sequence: TGTGCCAGCAGCCCGGGGACTAGCACAGATACGCAGTATTTT.

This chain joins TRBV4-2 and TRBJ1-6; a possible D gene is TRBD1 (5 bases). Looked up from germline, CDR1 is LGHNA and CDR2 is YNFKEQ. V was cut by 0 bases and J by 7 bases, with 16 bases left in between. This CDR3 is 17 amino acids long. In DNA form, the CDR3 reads TGTGCCAGCAGCCAAGATCTGGGGGGAGGGAGGAATTCACCCCTCCACTTT. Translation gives CASSQDLGGGRNSPLHF.

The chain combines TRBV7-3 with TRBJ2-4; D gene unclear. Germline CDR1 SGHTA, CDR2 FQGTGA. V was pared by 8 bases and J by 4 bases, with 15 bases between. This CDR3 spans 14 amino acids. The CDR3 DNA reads TGTGCCAGCGGCCCGGGTATAGGTAAAAACATTCAGTACTTC. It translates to CASGPGIGKNIQYF.

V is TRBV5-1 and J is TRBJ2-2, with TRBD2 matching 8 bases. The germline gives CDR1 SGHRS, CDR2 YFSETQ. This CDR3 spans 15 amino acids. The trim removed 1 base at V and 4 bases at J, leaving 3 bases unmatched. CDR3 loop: CASSLSSGPTGELFF. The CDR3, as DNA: TGCGCCAGCAGCTTGTCTAGCGGGCCCACCGGGGAGCTGTTTTTT.

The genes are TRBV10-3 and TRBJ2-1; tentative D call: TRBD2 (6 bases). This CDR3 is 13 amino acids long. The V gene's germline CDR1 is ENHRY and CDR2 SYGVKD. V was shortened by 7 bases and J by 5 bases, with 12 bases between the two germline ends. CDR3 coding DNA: TGTGCCATCAAGGGCGGGACCCACAATGAGCAGTTCTTC. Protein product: CAIKGGTHNEQFF.

The CDR3 DNA sequence: TGTGCCAGCAGCTTAACGGGGACTTTTGCAGATACGCAGTATTTT. Translating it yields CASSLTGTFADTQYF. The chain carries TRBV7-3 and TRBJ2-3, with D possibly being TRBD2 (6 bases). Trimming removed 0 bases at V and 4 bases at J, with 11 bases between. Per the germline V gene, CDR1 is SGHTA and CDR2 is FQGTGA. The CDR3 consists of 15 residues.

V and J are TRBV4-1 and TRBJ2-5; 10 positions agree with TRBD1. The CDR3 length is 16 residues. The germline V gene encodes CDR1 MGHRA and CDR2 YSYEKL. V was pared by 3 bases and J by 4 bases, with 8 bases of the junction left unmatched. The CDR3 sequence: CASSQGTGAQGETQYF. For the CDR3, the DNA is TGCGCCAGCAGCCAGGGGACAGGGGCCCAAGGAGAGACCCAGTACTTC.

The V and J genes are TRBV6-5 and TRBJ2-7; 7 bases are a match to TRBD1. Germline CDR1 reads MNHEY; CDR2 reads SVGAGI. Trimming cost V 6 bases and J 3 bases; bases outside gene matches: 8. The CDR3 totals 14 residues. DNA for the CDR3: TGTGCCAGCAGGGTCCCGGGACAGAGCTACGAGCAGTACTTC. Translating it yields CASRVPGQSYEQYF.